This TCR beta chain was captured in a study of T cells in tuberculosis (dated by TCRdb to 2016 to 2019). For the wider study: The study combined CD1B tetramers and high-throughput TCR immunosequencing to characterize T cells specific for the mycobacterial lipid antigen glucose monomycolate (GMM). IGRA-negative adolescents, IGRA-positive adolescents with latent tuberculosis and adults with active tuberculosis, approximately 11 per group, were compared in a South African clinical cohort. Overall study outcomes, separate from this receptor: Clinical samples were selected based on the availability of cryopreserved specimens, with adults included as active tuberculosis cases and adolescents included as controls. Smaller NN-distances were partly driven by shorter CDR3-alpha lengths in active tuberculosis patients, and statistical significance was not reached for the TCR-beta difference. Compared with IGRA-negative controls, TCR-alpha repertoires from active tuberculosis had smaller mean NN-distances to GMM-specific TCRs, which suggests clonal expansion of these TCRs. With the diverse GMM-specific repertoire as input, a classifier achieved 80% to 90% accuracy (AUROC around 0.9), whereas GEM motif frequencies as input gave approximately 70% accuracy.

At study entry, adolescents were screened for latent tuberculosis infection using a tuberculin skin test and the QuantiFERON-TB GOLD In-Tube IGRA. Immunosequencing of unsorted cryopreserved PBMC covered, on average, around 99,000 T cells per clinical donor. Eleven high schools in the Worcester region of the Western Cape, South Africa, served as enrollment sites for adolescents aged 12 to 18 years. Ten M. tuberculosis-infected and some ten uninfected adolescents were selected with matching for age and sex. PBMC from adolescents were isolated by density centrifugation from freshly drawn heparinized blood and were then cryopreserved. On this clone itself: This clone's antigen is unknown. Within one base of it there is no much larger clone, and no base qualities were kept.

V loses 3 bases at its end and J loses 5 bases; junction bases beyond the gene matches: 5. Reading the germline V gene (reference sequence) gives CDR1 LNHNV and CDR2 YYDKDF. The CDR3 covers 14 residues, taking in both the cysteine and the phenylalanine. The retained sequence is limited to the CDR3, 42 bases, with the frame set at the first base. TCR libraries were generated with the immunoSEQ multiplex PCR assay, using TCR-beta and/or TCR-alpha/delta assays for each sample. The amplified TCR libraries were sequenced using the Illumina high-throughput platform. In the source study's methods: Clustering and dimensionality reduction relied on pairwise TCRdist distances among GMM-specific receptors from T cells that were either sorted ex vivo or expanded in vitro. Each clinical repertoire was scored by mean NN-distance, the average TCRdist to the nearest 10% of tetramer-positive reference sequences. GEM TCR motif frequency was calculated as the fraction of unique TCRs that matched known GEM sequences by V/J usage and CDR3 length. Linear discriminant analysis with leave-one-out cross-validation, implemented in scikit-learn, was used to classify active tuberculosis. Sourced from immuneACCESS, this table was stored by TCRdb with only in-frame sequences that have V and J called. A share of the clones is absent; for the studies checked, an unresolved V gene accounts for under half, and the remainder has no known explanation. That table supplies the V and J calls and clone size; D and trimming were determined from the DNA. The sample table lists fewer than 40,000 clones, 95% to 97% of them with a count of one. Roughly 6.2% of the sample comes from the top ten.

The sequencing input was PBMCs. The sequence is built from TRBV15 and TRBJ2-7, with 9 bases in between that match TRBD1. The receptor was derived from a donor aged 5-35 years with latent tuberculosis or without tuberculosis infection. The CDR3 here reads CATSSRDREDEQYF. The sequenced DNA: TGTGCCACCAGCAGCCGGGACAGGGAGGACGAGCAGTACTTC.